One and the same sample provided the 2 T cell receptor beta chains below, sequenced in a study of T cells after yellow fever vaccination (dated by TCRdb to the late 2010s). The method was 5' RACE. TCRdb records Illumina HiSeq 2500 as the sequencer. The public sequencing data were trimmed at Q25 with fastp and processed into clonotypes with MiXCR by TCRdb, which kept only in-frame beta chains. Rows merge per CDR3 protein into single entries with the most common DNA and genes. This sample gives about 350,000 distinct CDR3 sequences in total; 11% of them show up just once. The ten largest clones capture roughly 18% of the sample. Interpreted using the paper, the treatment or condition label stands for: live attenuated yellow fever vaccine strain. The sample was PBMCs, taken on the day of the first yellow fever vaccination. These receptors came from a man aged 18 to 29 who received the YFV17D yellow fever vaccine.

The gene calls are TRBV11-2 and TRBJ2-6; the match to TRBD1 covers 8 bases. V was clipped by 5 bases and J by 2 bases; unmatched bases: 11. Germline assignment: CDR1 SGHAT and CDR2 FQNNGV. The CDR3 consists of 18 residues. CDR3 nucleotide sequence: TGTGCCAGCAGCCCGGGGCAGGGGGCTTTCACTGGGGCCAACGTCCTGACTTTC. The encoded protein is CASSPGQGAFTGANVLTF.

The sample holds a few counts of this clonotype. CDR3 residues: CASSYANFAGGYNEQFF. The CDR3 DNA is TGTGCCAGCAGTTACGCTAACTTCGCGGGGGGCTACAATGAGCAGTTCTTC. V and J are TRBV6-5 and TRBJ2-1; 8 bases align to TRBD2. In germline, CDR1 is MNHEY, CDR2 SVGAGI. The CDR3 is 17 residues long. After removal of 2 bases from V and 3 bases from J, the junction contained 9 bases not matched to a gene.